What follows are 31 T cell receptor beta chains derived from one specimen sequenced in a study of CD8 T cells in ankylosing spondylitis. Notes on the study in general: A TCR beta motif made of about 8 highly homologous variants seemed typical of ankylosing spondylitis blood.

Each CDR3 protein is one row after TCRdb ran MiXCR on the 5' RACE reads. The sample records around 890,000 distinct CDR3 sequences, 10% to 15% being singletons. These TCRs' antigens remain unknown. The material sequenced was blood, either unsorted or a sorted T cell fraction (not recorded which). The receptors were sampled from a male donor with ankylosing spondylitis.

This clonotype has just a few counts. V gene TRBV9 combines with J gene TRBJ2-1, with a tentative D call TRBD2 (7 bases). Deletions cut 6 bases from V and 1 base from J, with 14 bases between. CDR3 length: 15 amino acids. Germline V gene lookup returns CDR1 SGDLS and CDR2 YYNGEE. The CDR3 reads CASTIGGGSYNEQFF. The CDR3 DNA reads TGTGCCAGCACCATAGGGGGGGGATCCTACAATGAGCAGTTCTTC. The full variable domain, rest sourced from reference TRBV9 and TRBJ2-1, is DSGVTQTPKHLITATGQRVTLRCSPRSGDLSVYWYQQSLDQGLQFLIQYYNGEERAKGNILERFSAQQFPDLHSELNLSSLELGDSALYFCASTIGGGSYNEQFFGPGTRLTVL.

The rearrangement uses TRBV5-1 and TRBJ1-1; weak D call: TRBD1 (6 bases). V was pared by 0 bases and J by 1 base, with 10 bases between. The CDR3 has 15 residues. CDR1 and CDR2 from the germline V gene are SGHRS and YFSETQ. Written as DNA, the CDR3 is TGCGCCAGCAGCTTGGGTGGGGGCCCGAACACTGAAGCTTTCTTT. It codes for CASSLGGGPNTEAFF.

The table lists this clonotype with many counts. This chain links TRBV20-1 with TRBJ1-1, with D perhaps TRBD1 (5 bases). The V end lost 0 bases, the J end lost 5 bases, and 16 bases lay between the germline ends. The CDR3 spans 15 residues. Per germline, CDR1 DFQATT and CDR2 SNEGSKA (reference sequence). CDR3: CSARDGAASRTEAFF. The CDR3 DNA is TGCAGTGCTAGAGATGGGGCCGCCTCGAGGACTGAAGCTTTCTTT.

This clonotype was counted ten times or more. V and J are TRBV12-3 or TRBV12-4 and TRBJ2-7; D tentatively reads TRBD1 or TRBD2 (5 bases each). The CDR3 runs 14 residues. Trimming removed 2 bases at V and 5 bases at J, with 13 bases between. The CDR3 spells CASSLWGSFHEQYF. CDR3 coding DNA: TGTGCCAGCAGTTTATGGGGGTCTTTCCACGAGCAGTACTTC.

This chain connects TRBV5-1 to TRBJ2-3; 7 bases map to TRBD1. The CDR3 has 14 residues. The V gene end was trimmed by 3 bases and the J gene end by 4 bases; junction bases not matched to a gene: 5. Germline V CDR1 and CDR2: SGHRS, YFSETQ. The CDR3 spells CASSSGTEADTQYF. CDR3 sequence (DNA): TGCGCCAGCAGCTCCGGGACAGAGGCAGATACGCAGTATTTT.

This clonotype was found a few times. The CDR3: CSAQTGRYEQYF. Written as DNA, the CDR3 is TGCAGTGCGCAGACAGGGAGGTACGAGCAGTACTTC. The chain has TRBV20-1 and TRBJ2-7; TRBD1 is a possible D gene (7 bases). Germline V gene data show CDR1 as DFQATT and CDR2 as SNEGSKA (reference sequence). V lost 6 bases and J lost 4, with 13 bases in between. There are 12 residues in the CDR3.

The J gene is TRBJ2-3, the V gene TRBV20-1; 8 bases are a match to TRBD1. The CDR3 covers 13 residues. The germline gives CDR1 DFQATT, CDR2 SNEGSKA (reference sequence). V trimming: 1 base; J trimming: 6 bases; junction bases outside the gene matches: 3. CDR3 amino acids: CSARGRTGDTQYF. The CDR3 region has the DNA TGCAGTGCTAGAGGGAGGACAGGGGATACGCAGTATTTT.

This clonotype has more than one count but fewer than ten. The chain combines TRBV20-1 with TRBJ2-5; TRBD2 is a possible D gene (6 bases). CDR1 and CDR2 (germline): DFQATT, SNEGSKA (reference sequence). V lost 6 bases and J 3 bases, leaving 11 bases between the germline ends. The CDR3 is 12 amino acids. The CDR3 DNA reads TGCAGTGCCACCCCGGGAGAAGAGACCCAGTACTTC. Protein product: CSATPGEETQYF.

There are many counts of this clonotype. The rearrangement uses TRBV7-2 and TRBJ2-7; the D is unclear. Per the germline V gene, CDR1 is SGHTA and CDR2 is FQGNSA. This CDR3 spans 14 amino acids. V was cut by 7 bases and J by 6 bases, with 19 bases left in between. Here the CDR3 DNA reads TGTGCCAGCACCTACACTATGACTTTTGGCGAGCAGTACTTC. Translation gives CASTYTMTFGEQYF.

In its sample, this clonotype was seen many times. The chain is built from TRBV11-2 and TRBJ1-1; possible D gene TRBD1, 6 bases. CDR1 is SGHAT and CDR2 is FQNNGV in the germline V gene. Trimming took off 5 bases at V and 1 base at J, with 8 bases between the two ends. The CDR3 has 13 amino acids. CDR3 nucleotides: TGTGCCAGCAGCCAGACAGGGAACACTGAAGCTTTCTTT. Translation: CASSQTGNTEAFF.

The chain recombines TRBV7-2 with TRBJ1-5; D unresolved. V shed 0 bases and J shed 2 bases, with 8 bases lying between them. In germline, CDR1 is SGHTA, CDR2 FQGNSA. CDR3 size: 15 residues. The CDR3 nucleotides are TGTGCCAGCAGCTTAGCGGGGTTCGGCAATCAGCCCCAGCATTTT. Amino acids: CASSLAGFGNQPQHF.

The chain combines TRBV24-1 with TRBJ2-7; D is undetermined. The CDR3 contains 14 residues. The ends were cut back, 9 bases at V and 3 bases at J, with 17 bases in the middle. Germline V gene sequence: CDR1 KGHDR, CDR2 SFDVKD. The DNA of the CDR3 is TGTGCCACCGAAGCTTCTGGCGGAAACTACGAGCAGTACTTC. It yields the protein CATEASGGNYEQYF.

In its sample, this clonotype was seen a few times. J is TRBJ1-5 and V is TRBV7-2; TRBD1 matches 8 bases. This CDR3 is 14 amino acids long. Trimming cost V 0 bases and J 15 bases; bases outside gene matches: 10. Germline values: CDR1 SGHTA, CDR2 FQGNSA. The CDR3 DNA reads TGTGCCAGCAGCTTAGCGCCCTTACAGGGGGAACGGCATTTT. This codes for CASSLAPLQGERHF.

This clonotype was observed a handful of times. The gene calls are TRBV10-3 and TRBJ2-7; no reliable D call. Germline-derived CDR1 and CDR2 are ENHRY and SYGVKD. The CDR3 totals 14 residues. V was trimmed by 0 bases and J by 0 bases, leaving 6 bases between them. Written as DNA, the CDR3 is TGTGCCATCAGTGAGTCGGTCAGCTCCTACGAGCAGTACTTC. This codes for CAISESVSSYEQYF.

The chain is built from TRBV24-1 and TRBJ2-1; 14 nucleotides align to TRBD2. V shed 7 bases, J shed 6 bases, and the junction held 1 base outside the gene matches. The CDR3 covers 14 residues. The V gene's germline CDR1 is KGHDR and CDR2 SFDVKD. For the CDR3, the DNA is TGTGCCACCAGGGGACTAGCGGGAGCCAATGAGCAGTTCTTC. This codes for CATRGLAGANEQFF.

This clonotype was counted between two and nine times. This chain's CDR3 is CASSPLESGGSYEQYF. The CDR3 DNA sequence: TGTGCCAGCAGCCCCCTAGAGAGCGGGGGAAGCTACGAGCAGTACTTC. The genes are TRBV7-9 and TRBJ2-7; 8 nucleotides line up with TRBD2. Germline CDR1 reads SEHNR; CDR2 reads FQNEAQ (reference sequence). After removal of 5 bases from V and 3 bases from J, the junction contained 12 bases not matched to a gene. The CDR3 has 16 residues.

The table lists this clonotype with many counts. V gene TRBV29-1 combines with J gene TRBJ2-7, with TRBD1 matching 8 bases. V lost 7 bases and J lost 5; bases outside the gene matches: 4. The CDR3 consists of 11 residues. Germline V CDR1 and CDR2: SQVTM, ANQGSEA. CDR3 sequence: CSAKTGDEQYF. CDR3 bases: TGCAGCGCAAAGACAGGGGACGAGCAGTACTTC.

This clonotype occurred a few times. The V call is TRBV10-3, the J call TRBJ2-5; TRBD1 aligns across 10 bases. J gave up 5 bases and V 3 bases, and 9 bases lay outside the gene matches. Germline CDR1 and CDR2: ENHRY and SYGVKD. This CDR3 spans 16 amino acids. DNA of the CDR3: TGTGCCATCAGTGACATAGGGACAGGGGTCGAGGAGACCCAGTACTTC. This translates into CAISDIGTGVEETQYF.

Many counts were recorded for this clonotype. This chain links TRBV6-5 with TRBJ1-1; D is undetermined. V lost 0 bases to trimming and J lost 6 bases, with 11 bases between them. There are 14 residues in the CDR3. Per the germline V gene, CDR1 is MNHEY and CDR2 is SVGAGI. CDR3 sequence (DNA): TGTGCCAGCAGTTACTCGGTCGAAACGTCTGAAGCTTTCTTT. This sequence encodes CASSYSVETSEAFF.

The chain recombines TRBV6-5 with TRBJ2-3, with D hard to call. The ends were cut back, 2 bases at V and 4 bases at J, with 13 bases in the middle. The CDR3 runs to 15 residues. Per germline, CDR1 MNHEY and CDR2 SVGAGI. The CDR3, as DNA: TGTGCCAGCAGTTACCACGGACGGTTACCAGATACGCAGTATTTT. Amino acids: CASSYHGRLPDTQYF.

In its sample, this clonotype was seen a few times. The CDR3 region is CASSLAPGNTYEQYF. The CDR3 DNA reads as TGCGCCAGCAGCTTGGCGCCAGGGAATACCTACGAGCAGTACTTC. The rearrangement links TRBV5-1 to TRBJ2-7; D may be TRBD1 (5 bases). V lost 0 bases, J lost 2 bases, and 12 bases lay in between. The CDR3 contains 15 residues. Germline V gene data show CDR1 as SGHRS and CDR2 as YFSETQ.

The V and J genes are TRBV7-8 and TRBJ2-5; D is possibly TRBD1 (6 bases). CDR3 length equals 15 residues. From germline, CDR1 is SGHVS and CDR2 FQNEAQ. V lost 5 bases, J lost 7 bases, and 20 bases lay in between. The CDR3 here is CASSPSGALLGTQYF. CDR3 coding DNA: TGTGCCAGCAGCCCCTCAGGGGCACTGTTAGGGACCCAGTACTTC.

The chain recombines TRBV7-2 with TRBJ2-7; D gene uncertain. Looked up from germline, CDR1 is SGHTA and CDR2 is FQGNSA. The CDR3 covers 15 residues. The V and J ends lost 2 bases and 0 bases respectively, with 11 bases between them. The CDR3 loop is CASSLRRWGSYEQYF. In DNA, the CDR3 is TGTGCCAGCAGCTTAAGGCGATGGGGCTCCTACGAGCAGTACTTC.

Turning to this clonotype: Germline is not matched at one junction end, which may reflect a read error. The V gene is TRBV7-9, the J gene TRBJ2-4; D perhaps matches TRBD1 (6 bases). The CDR3 loop spans 13 amino acids. CDR1 is SEHNR, CDR2 FQNEAQ, per germline (reference sequence). For the CDR3, the DNA is TGTGCCAGCAGCTTAAGCCCCCAGGGGAAGTCCCACTTC. Protein product: CASSLSPQGKSHF.

This sequence joins TRBV15 and TRBJ1-5; 9 nucleotides line up with TRBD1. Germline CDR1 is LNHNV and CDR2 is YYDKDF (reference sequence). With V trimmed by 1 base and J by 6 bases, 4 bases remained unmatched. The CDR3 is 15 residues long. CDR3 sequence: CATSRGGTGSQPQHF. CDR3 coding DNA: TGTGCCACCAGCAGAGGTGGGACAGGGAGTCAGCCCCAGCATTTT. The variable domain in full, completed from reference TRBV15 and TRBJ1-5, reads DAMVIQNPRYQVTQFGKPVTLSCSQTLNHNVMYWYQQKSSQAPKLLFHYYDKDFNNEADTPDNFQSRRPNTSFCFLDIRSPGLGDTAMYLCATSRGGTGSQPQHFGDGTRLSIL.

The table lists this clonotype with a few counts. V usage is TRBV12-3 or TRBV12-4 and J usage is TRBJ2-3; the D is unclear. The CDR3 is 13 residues long. Trimming took 8 bases from V and 3 from J, leaving 12 bases between them. This CDR3 reads CASRYRATDTQYF. Written as DNA, the CDR3 is TGTGCCAGCCGATACCGGGCGACAGATACGCAGTATTTT.

V and J are TRBV20-1 and TRBJ2-3; 9 bases are shared with TRBD2. J gave up 1 base and V 4 bases, and 3 bases lay outside the gene matches. CDR1 DFQATT and CDR2 SNEGSKA come from the germline V gene (reference sequence). The length of the CDR3 is 14 residues. In nucleotides, the CDR3 is TGCAGTGCTATGGGCGGGGGGGGCACAGATACGCAGTATTTT. Translated: CSAMGGGGTDTQYF.

This clonotype was seen repeatedly, ten times or more. The chain links TRBV4-2 to TRBJ2-5; 7 nucleotides agree with TRBD1. The ends lost 3 bases at V and 2 bases at J; junction bases unmatched: 6. The CDR3 totals 15 residues. Germline V gives CDR1 LGHNA, CDR2 YNFKEQ. In nucleotides, the CDR3 is TGTGCCAGCAGCCACCCCGACAGGGATCAAGAGACCCAGTACTTC. Translating gives CASSHPDRDQETQYF.

This clonotype came up many times. The V call is TRBV12-3 or TRBV12-4, the J call TRBJ2-7; 8 nucleotides align to TRBD2. V gave up 6 bases and J gave up 1 base; unmatched junction bases: 8. This CDR3 contains 15 residues. CDR3 loop: CASSAGGSTSYEQYF. The CDR3 DNA follows: TGTGCCAGCAGCGCGGGGGGTTCCACTTCCTACGAGCAGTACTTC.

The chain couples TRBV2 to TRBJ2-4, with D possibly matching TRBD1 (6 bases). V lost 5 bases, J lost 6 bases, and 14 bases lay in between. Germline V gene sequence: CDR1 SNHLY, CDR2 FYNNEI. The CDR3 extends over 14 amino acids. The CDR3 here is CASSSRDKGNIQYF. CDR3 bases: TGTGCCAGCAGTTCTCGGGACAAGGGAAACATTCAGTACTTC. Full variable domain (missing parts from reference TRBV2 and TRBJ2-4): EPEVTQTPSHQVTQMGQEVILRCVPISNHLYFYWYRQILGQKVEFLVSFYNNEISEKSEIFDDQFSVERPDGSNFTLKIRSTKLEDSAMYFCASSSRDKGNIQYFGAGTRLSVL.

The chain combines TRBV6-1 with TRBJ2-7; 8 bases match TRBD2. There are 14 residues in the CDR3. The J segment lost 0 bases and the V segment lost 6 bases, leaving 4 bases of the junction unmatched. The germline gives CDR1 MNHNS, CDR2 SASEGT. CDR3 loop: CASRDSGSSYEQYF. Here the CDR3 DNA reads TGTGCCAGCAGAGACAGCGGGAGCTCCTACGAGCAGTACTTC.